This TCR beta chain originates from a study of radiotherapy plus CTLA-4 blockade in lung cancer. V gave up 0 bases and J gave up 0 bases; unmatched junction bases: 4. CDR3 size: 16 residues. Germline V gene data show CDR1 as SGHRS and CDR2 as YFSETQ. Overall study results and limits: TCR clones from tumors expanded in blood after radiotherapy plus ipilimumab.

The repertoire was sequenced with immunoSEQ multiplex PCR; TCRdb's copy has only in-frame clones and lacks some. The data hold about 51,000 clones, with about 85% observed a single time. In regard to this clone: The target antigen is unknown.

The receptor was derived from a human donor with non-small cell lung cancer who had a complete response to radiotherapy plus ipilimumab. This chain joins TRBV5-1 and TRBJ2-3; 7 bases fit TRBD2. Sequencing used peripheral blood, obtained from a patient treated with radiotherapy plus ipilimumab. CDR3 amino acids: CASSLASGTSTDTQYF. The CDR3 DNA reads TGCGCCAGCAGCTTGGCCAGCGGGACTAGCACAGATACGCAGTATTTT.